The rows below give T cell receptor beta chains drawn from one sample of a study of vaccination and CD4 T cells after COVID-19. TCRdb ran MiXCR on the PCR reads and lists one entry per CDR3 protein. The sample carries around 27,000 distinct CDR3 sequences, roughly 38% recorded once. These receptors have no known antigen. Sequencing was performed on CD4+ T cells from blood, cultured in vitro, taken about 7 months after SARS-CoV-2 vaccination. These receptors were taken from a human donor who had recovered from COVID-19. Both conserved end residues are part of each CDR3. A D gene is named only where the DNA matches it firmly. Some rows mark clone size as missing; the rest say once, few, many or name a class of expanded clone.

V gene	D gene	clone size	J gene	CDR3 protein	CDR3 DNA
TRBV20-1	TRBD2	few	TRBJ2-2	CSATTSGRSTGELFF	TGCAGTGCAACGACTAGCGGGAGAAGCACCGGGGAGCTGTTTTTT
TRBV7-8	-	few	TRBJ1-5	CASSSPNQPQHF	TGTGCCAGCAGCTCACCGAATCAGCCCCAGCATTTT
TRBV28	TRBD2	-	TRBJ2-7	CASVSSGSYEQYF	TGTGCCAGTGTCTCTAGCGGGAGCTACGAGCAGTACTTC
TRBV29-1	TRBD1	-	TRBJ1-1	CSGRDSWNTEAFF	TGCAGCGGGCGGGACAGTTGGAACACTGAAGCTTTCTTT
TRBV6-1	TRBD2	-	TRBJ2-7	CASSERPSPALAGIPGNEQYF	TGTGCCAGCAGTGAACGCCCGAGCCCTGCACTAGCGGGGATCCCAGGGAACGAGCAGTACTTC
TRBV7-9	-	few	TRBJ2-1	CASSETRDRYNEQFF	TGTGCCAGCAGCGAGACCAGGGACCGATACAATGAGCAGTTCTTC
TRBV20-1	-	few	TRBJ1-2	CSALLAASGYTF	TGCAGTGCGCTGCTCGCTGCAAGTGGCTACACCTTC
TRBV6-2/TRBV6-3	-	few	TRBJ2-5	CASTGLPIETQYF	TGTGCCAGCACGGGACTTCCAATAGAGACCCAGTACTTC
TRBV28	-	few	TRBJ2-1	CASSTGRQFF	TGTGCCAGCAGCACGGGCCGGCAGTTCTTC
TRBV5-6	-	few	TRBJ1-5	CASSYHNQPQHF	TGTGCCAGCAGCTACCACAATCAGCCCCAGCATTTT
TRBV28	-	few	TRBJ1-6	CASLSPGSSYNSPLHF	TGTGCCAGCCTGTCTCCAGGGAGCTCCTATAATTCACCCCTCCACTTT
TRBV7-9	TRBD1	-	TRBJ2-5	CAVGQAPQETQYF	TGTGCAGTTGGACAGGCTCCCCAAGAGACCCAGTACTTC
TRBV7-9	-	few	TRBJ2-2	CASSAVMGELFF	TGTGCCAGCAGCGCTGTTATGGGGGAGCTGTTTTTT
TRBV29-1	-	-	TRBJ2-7	CSVGGLAATEQYF	TGCAGCGTTGGGGGGTTGGCCGCCACCGAGCAGTACTTC
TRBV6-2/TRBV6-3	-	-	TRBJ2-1	CASSYPQGRSSYNEQFF	TGTGCCAGCAGTTACCCCCAGGGACGTAGCTCCTACAATGAGCAGTTCTTC
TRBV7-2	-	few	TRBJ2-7	CASSLGPTGSTYEQYF	TGTGCCAGCAGCTTAGGACCGACAGGATCAACCTACGAGCAGTACTTC
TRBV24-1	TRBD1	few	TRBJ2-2	CATREPGQGAGGELFF	TGTGCCACCAGAGAGCCGGGACAGGGGGCCGGCGGGGAGCTGTTTTTT
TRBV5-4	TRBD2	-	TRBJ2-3	CASSLVSGSRADTQYF	TGTGCCAGCAGCTTGGTCAGCGGGAGTCGGGCAGATACGCAGTATTTT
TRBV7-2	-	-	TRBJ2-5	CASRGSGSAETQYF	TGTGCCAGCAGAGGGTCGGGGTCAGCAGAGACCCAGTACTTC
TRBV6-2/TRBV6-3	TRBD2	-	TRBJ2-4	CASSYAGERNIQYF	TGTGCCAGCAGTTACGCGGGGGAACGAAACATTCAGTACTTC
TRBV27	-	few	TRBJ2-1	CASSPRRDSSYNEQFF	TGTGCCAGCAGTCCCCGGAGGGACAGCTCCTACAATGAGCAGTTCTTC
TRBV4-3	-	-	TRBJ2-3	CASSQDWLHTDTQYF	TGCGCCAGCAGCCAAGATTGGCTACACACAGATACGCAGTATTTT
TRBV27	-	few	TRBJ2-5	CASSSGGFKTQYF	TGTGCCAGCAGTTCGGGCGGGTTTAAGACCCAGTACTTC
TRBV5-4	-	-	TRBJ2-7	CASSLVRDEQYF	TGTGCCAGCAGCTTGGTAAGGGACGAGCAGTACTTC
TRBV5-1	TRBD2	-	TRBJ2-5	CASSPTLAGETQETQYF	TGCGCCAGCAGCCCGACACTGGCGGGAGAAACCCAAGAGACCCAGTACTTC
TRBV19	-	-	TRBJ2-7	CASSMPGPQPGEQYF	TGTGCCAGTAGTATGCCGGGACCTCAACCAGGGGAGCAGTACTTC
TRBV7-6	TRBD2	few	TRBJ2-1	CASSLNAGTSAYNEQFF	TGTGCCAGCAGTCTAAATGCCGGGACTAGCGCCTACAATGAGCAGTTCTTC
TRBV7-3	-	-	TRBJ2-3	CASGLGDTQYF	TGTGCCAGCGGCCTGGGAGATACGCAGTATTTT
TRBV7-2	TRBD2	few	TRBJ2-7	CASSFSGRTAYEQYF	TGTGCCAGCAGCTTTAGCGGGAGGACCGCCTACGAGCAGTACTTC
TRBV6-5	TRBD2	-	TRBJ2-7	CASSYSMAGGSSYEQYF	TGTGCCAGCAGTTACTCGATGGCGGGGGGTAGCTCCTACGAGCAGTACTTC
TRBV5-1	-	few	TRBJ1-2	CASSYRGGADGGYTF	TGCGCCAGCAGCTACCGAGGGGGGGCGGACGGTGGCTACACCTTC
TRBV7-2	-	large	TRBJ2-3	CASSLTDTQYF	TGTGCCAGCAGCTTAACAGATACGCAGTATTTT
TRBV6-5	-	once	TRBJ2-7	CASSYSTPQGYEQYF	TGTGCCAGCAGTTACTCGACTCCACAGGGCTACGAGCAGTACTTC
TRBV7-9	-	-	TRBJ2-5	CASSLASGAETQYF	TGTGCCAGCAGCTTAGCGTCTGGGGCGGAGACCCAGTACTTC
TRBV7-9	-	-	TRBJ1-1	CASSLRDVTEAFF	TGTGCCAGCAGCCTCCGAGACGTAACTGAAGCTTTCTTT
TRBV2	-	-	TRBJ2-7	CANSKGRDYEQYF	TGTGCCAACAGTAAAGGACGGGACTACGAGCAGTACTTC
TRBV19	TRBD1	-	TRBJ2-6	CASRDRGTDSSGANVLTF	TGTGCCAGCCGGGACAGGGGGACCGACAGCTCTGGGGCCAACGTCCTGACTTTC
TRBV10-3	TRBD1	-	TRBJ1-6	CAISEGTGFGPLHF	TGTGCCATCAGCGAGGGGACAGGGTTTGGACCCCTCCACTTT
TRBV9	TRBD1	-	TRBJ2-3	CASSARQGSTDTQYF	TGTGCCAGCAGCGCCAGACAGGGCAGCACAGATACGCAGTATTTT
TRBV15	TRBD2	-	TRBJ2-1	CATSSPGLAMSSYNEQFF	TGTGCCACCAGCAGCCCAGGACTAGCGATGAGCTCCTACAATGAGCAGTTCTTC
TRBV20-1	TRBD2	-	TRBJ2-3	CSARDGTSGTDTQYF	TGCAGTGCTAGAGACGGGACTAGCGGCACAGATACGCAGTATTTT
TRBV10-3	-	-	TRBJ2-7	CAIRVAVSYEQYF	TGTGCCATCAGAGTAGCGGTCTCCTACGAGCAGTACTTC
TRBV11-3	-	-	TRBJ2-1	CASSLFGYNEQFF	TGTGCCAGCAGCTTGTTCGGGTACAATGAGCAGTTCTTC
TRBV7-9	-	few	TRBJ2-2	CASSLASTGELFF	TGTGCCAGCAGCTTAGCCTCCACCGGGGAGCTGTTTTTT